Listed below are T cell receptor beta chains from one sample, sequenced in a study of T-cell reconstitution after alpha-beta-depleted transplantation in children. TCRdb reprocessed the PCR reads with MiXCR, giving one entry per CDR3 protein. The sample has 400,000 to 500,000 distinct CDR3 sequences; about 11% are singletons. The source material was PBMCs from the stem cell graft donor, sampled from the stem cell graft. Receptors originate from a human donor who donated a stem cell graft to a child with acute myeloid leukemia. Each CDR3 is given with its conserved first and last residue. Fields, in order: clone size, J gene, D gene, V gene, CDR3 protein, CDR3 DNA. The D gene is left open where the match is weak. Size values are once, few and many counts, or a class for expanded clones, and some rows have none.

abundance: .; j_gene: TRBJ2-7; d_gene: .; v_gene: TRBV7-9; CDR3aa: CASSLVANEQYF; CDR3nt: TGTGCCAGCAGCTTAGTGGCCAACGAGCAGTACTTC
abundance: .; j_gene: TRBJ1-3; d_gene: TRBD1; v_gene: TRBV12-3/TRBV12-4; CDR3aa: CASIQGAPGNTIYF; CDR3nt: TGTGCCAGCATCCAGGGGGCTCCCGGAAACACCATATATTTT
abundance: .; j_gene: TRBJ2-3; d_gene: .; v_gene: TRBV7-6; CDR3aa: CASSLKVTDTQYF; CDR3nt: TGTGCCAGCAGCCTTAAGGTCACAGATACGCAGTATTTT
abundance: few; j_gene: TRBJ1-3; d_gene: TRBD1; v_gene: TRBV9; CDR3aa: CASSPPPQGVGNTIYF; CDR3nt: TGTGCCAGCAGCCCACCACCACAGGGGGTCGGAAACACCATATATTTT
abundance: few; j_gene: TRBJ2-1; d_gene: TRBD1; v_gene: TRBV4-1; CDR3aa: CASSQPGTGVNEQFF; CDR3nt: TGCGCCAGCAGCCAACCCGGGACAGGGGTCAATGAGCAGTTCTTC
abundance: .; j_gene: TRBJ2-3; d_gene: .; v_gene: TRBV10-3; CDR3aa: CAISGGSTDTQYF; CDR3nt: TGTGCCATCAGTGGGGGAAGCACAGATACGCAGTATTTT
abundance: many; j_gene: TRBJ2-7; d_gene: TRBD2; v_gene: TRBV9; CDR3aa: CASSVGVAGGYEQYF; CDR3nt: TGTGCCAGCAGCGTAGGGGTAGCGGGAGGATACGAGCAGTACTTC
abundance: few; j_gene: TRBJ1-3; d_gene: .; v_gene: TRBV10-3; CDR3aa: CAISGRELTGNTIYF; CDR3nt: TGTGCCATCAGTGGACGGGAATTAACTGGAAACACCATATATTTT
abundance: .; j_gene: TRBJ2-2; d_gene: .; v_gene: TRBV5-1; CDR3aa: CASSMLQGTGELFF; CDR3nt: TGCGCCAGCAGCATGTTACAGGGCACCGGGGAGCTGTTTTTT
abundance: .; j_gene: TRBJ1-5; d_gene: .; v_gene: TRBV20-1; CDR3aa: CSAAYSGRGGNQPQHF; CDR3nt: TGCAGTGCTGCCTACTCAGGGAGGGGAGGCAATCAGCCCCAGCATTTT
abundance: .; j_gene: TRBJ2-3; d_gene: .; v_gene: TRBV12-3/TRBV12-4; CDR3aa: CASTPSWGTDTQYF; CDR3nt: TGTGCCAGCACTCCCTCCTGGGGCACAGATACGCAGTATTTT
abundance: .; j_gene: TRBJ1-2; d_gene: .; v_gene: TRBV12-3/TRBV12-4; CDR3aa: CASNRPEPIHGYTF; CDR3nt: TGTGCCAGCAACCGGCCGGAACCCATCCACGGCTACACCTTC
abundance: few; j_gene: TRBJ2-7; d_gene: TRBD1; v_gene: TRBV4-3; CDR3aa: CASSRTRQGKSYEQYF; CDR3nt: TGCGCCAGCAGCCGAACGAGACAGGGTAAATCCTACGAGCAGTACTTC
abundance: few; j_gene: TRBJ2-1; d_gene: .; v_gene: TRBV15; CDR3aa: CATSRDKNEQFF; CDR3nt: TGTGCCACCAGCAGAGATAAAAATGAGCAGTTCTTC
abundance: many; j_gene: TRBJ2-1; d_gene: TRBD2; v_gene: TRBV7-8; CDR3aa: CASSPRTSGNNEQFF; CDR3nt: TGTGCCAGCAGCCCAAGGACTAGCGGGAACAATGAGCAGTTCTTC
abundance: many; j_gene: TRBJ2-7; d_gene: TRBD2; v_gene: TRBV6-5; CDR3aa: CASSYASGSYEQYF; CDR3nt: TGTGCCAGCAGTTACGCTAGCGGCTCCTACGAGCAGTACTTC
abundance: .; j_gene: TRBJ2-1; d_gene: .; v_gene: TRBV7-2; CDR3aa: CASRKGGGGIYEQFF; CDR3nt: TGTGCCAGCAGGAAAGGGGGGGGCGGAATCTATGAGCAGTTCTTC